Below, one T cell receptor (beta chain) is given with its context. Its antigen remains unknown. Clones were sequenced by immunoSEQ multiplex PCR, and TCRdb holds only the in-frame ones, with some missing. The table lists 15,000 or so clones, 88% of them singletons, with approximately 3.5% in the top ten. The data belong to a study of chemoradiotherapy in HPV16-positive cancers. Regarding the study as a whole: Better recurrence-free survival went with HPV-responsive T-cell expansion in HPV16-positive patients. HPV-specific T cells were functionally defined from only two HPV16-positive patients.

There are 14 residues in the CDR3. Per germline, CDR1 SEHNR and CDR2 FQNEAQ (reference sequence). The ends were cut back, 4 bases at V and 0 bases at J, with 9 bases in the middle. Repertoires were sampled repeatedly during chemoradiotherapy. This chain joins TRBV7-9 and TRBJ1-2; D remains unclear. The receptor comes from a human donor with HPV-associated anogenital cancer. The sequencing used blood, collected from a patient who underwent chemoradiotherapy. CDR3 sequence: CASSSGPSNYGYTF. Written as DNA, the CDR3 is TGTGCCAGCAGCTCAGGTCCCTCTAACTATGGCTACACCTTC.